Listed below are T cell receptor beta chains from one sample, sequenced in a study of T-cell memory formation after mild COVID-19. MiXCR, run by TCRdb on the 5' RACE reads, gives a single entry per CDR3 protein. The sample yields 150,000 to 200,000 distinct CDR3 sequences, about 14% seen once. The sequencing input was PBMCs or a T cell subset sorted from them (not recorded which). These receptors originate from an adult woman who had mild COVID-19 (a few samples of this study predate the infection). Cell type and time point are not known. Both conserved end residues are part of each CDR3. The D gene is left open where the match is weak. Clone size is shown for a subset of rows, as once, few, many or a class of expanded clone.

clone_size	j_call	v_call	d_call	cdr3_aa	cdr3_nt
few	TRBJ2-2	TRBV5-5	.	CASSLYLAGTATGELFF	TGTGCCAGCAGCTTATACCTTGCAGGGACCGCCACCGGGGAGCTGTTTTTT
many	TRBJ2-5	TRBV5-1	.	CASSPGLQETQYF	TGCGCCAGCAGCCCGGGTCTCCAAGAGACCCAGTACTTC
.	TRBJ2-3	TRBV11-2	TRBD2	CASRGLAGALFTDTQYF	TGTGCCAGCAGGGGACTAGCGGGAGCCCTCTTCACAGATACGCAGTATTTT
.	TRBJ2-6	TRBV12-3/TRBV12-4	.	CASSPGPSGANVLTF	TGTGCCAGCAGCCCCGGGCCGTCTGGGGCCAACGTCCTGACTTTC
.	TRBJ1-1	TRBV19	.	CASSIVVNTEAFF	TGTGCCAGTAGTATAGTAGTGAACACTGAAGCTTTCTTT
.	TRBJ2-2	TRBV5-1	.	CASSLGQVSGELFF	TGCGCCAGCAGCTTGGGGCAGGTGTCCGGGGAGCTGTTTTTT
.	TRBJ2-7	TRBV5-6	.	CASSLGGVGTEQYF	TGTGCCAGCAGCTTGGGAGGTGTGGGGACTGAGCAGTACTTC
few	TRBJ2-7	TRBV2	.	CASSEVGPYEQYF	TGTGCCAGCAGTGAAGTCGGACCCTACGAGCAGTACTTC
.	TRBJ2-5	TRBV12-3/TRBV12-4	.	CASSIELAETQYF	TGTGCCAGCAGTATAGAACTCGCAGAGACCCAGTACTTC
.	TRBJ1-1	TRBV19	.	CASRSGDRRSNTEAFF	TGTGCCAGTAGGTCCGGGGACCGAAGGTCGAACACTGAAGCTTTCTTT
.	TRBJ2-1	TRBV12-3/TRBV12-4	.	CASNLRGLSYNEQFF	TGTGCCAGCAACCTCAGGGGATTGAGCTACAATGAGCAGTTCTTC
few	TRBJ2-2	TRBV2	TRBD1	CASTPGTGGSGELFF	TGTGCCAGTACCCCCGGGACAGGGGGGTCCGGGGAGCTGTTTTTT
.	TRBJ1-1	TRBV10-3	TRBD1	CAISSGGAAEAFF	TGTGCCATCAGCTCAGGGGGCGCGGCTGAAGCTTTCTTT
many	TRBJ2-1	TRBV7-9	.	CASSLGEDSYNEQFF	TGTGCCAGCAGCTTGGGGGAGGACTCCTACAATGAGCAGTTCTTC
.	TRBJ2-5	TRBV7-3	TRBD1	CASSSTGGQETQYF	TGTGCCAGCAGCTCGACAGGGGGGCAAGAGACCCAGTACTTC
.	TRBJ2-5	TRBV7-7	TRBD1	CASSSQGWLGPETQYF	TGTGCTAGCAGCTCACAGGGGTGGCTCGGTCCGGAGACCCAGTACTTC
many	TRBJ2-2	TRBV7-9	.	CASSPETDLTGELFF	TGTGCCAGCAGCCCGGAGACAGACTTAACCGGGGAGCTGTTTTTT
.	TRBJ2-7	TRBV7-9	.	CASSSSDMKGTYEQYF	TGTGCCAGCAGCTCGAGCGATATGAAGGGAACCTACGAGCAGTACTTC
few	TRBJ1-1	TRBV5-1	TRBD1	CASSLGQRGTEAFF	TGCGCCAGCAGCCTGGGACAGCGTGGGACTGAAGCTTTCTTT
.	TRBJ1-3	TRBV20-1	TRBD1	CSARSYRGSGNTIYF	TGCAGTGCTAGAAGTTACAGGGGCTCTGGAAACACCATATATTTT
.	TRBJ2-7	TRBV5-1	.	CASSWTVDYEQYF	TGCGCCAGCAGTTGGACAGTGGATTACGAGCAGTACTTC
.	TRBJ1-1	TRBV5-1	TRBD1	CASSVTGRDTEAFF	TGCGCCAGCAGCGTGACAGGGAGGGACACTGAAGCTTTCTTT
.	TRBJ2-3	TRBV4-1	TRBD2	CASSQAGEGTDTQYF	TGCGCCAGCAGCCAAGCGGGGGAGGGGACAGATACGCAGTATTTT
.	TRBJ2-3	TRBV9	TRBD2	CASSVAGLAADTQYF	TGTGCCAGCAGCGTAGCTGGTCTAGCGGCAGATACGCAGTATTTT
few	TRBJ2-1	TRBV12-3/TRBV12-4	.	CASSPPFVGWSYNEQFF	TGTGCCAGCAGTCCCCCGTTTGTGGGTTGGTCCTACAATGAGCAGTTCTTC
few	TRBJ2-5	TRBV6-5	TRBD1	CASRTQGNQETQYF	TGTGCCAGCAGGACACAGGGGAACCAAGAGACCCAGTACTTC
.	TRBJ1-2	TRBV7-2	.	CASSLDLYGYTF	TGTGCCAGCAGCTTAGACCTCTATGGCTACACCTTC
few	TRBJ2-3	TRBV7-9	TRBD1	CASSLGGQGSADTQYF	TGTGCCAGCAGCTTAGGAGGACAGGGGAGCGCAGATACGCAGTATTTT
.	TRBJ1-2	TRBV5-1	.	CASSSLDPTGYTF	TGCGCCAGCAGCTCACTGGATCCCACGGGCTACACCTTC
.	TRBJ1-2	TRBV2	.	CASLLENYGYTF	TGTGCCAGCTTACTAGAAAACTATGGCTACACCTTC
.	TRBJ1-1	TRBV4-1	.	CASSLPGFGFQGTEAFF	TGCGCCAGCAGCCTCCCGGGTTTCGGTTTCCAGGGCACTGAAGCTTTCTTT
many	TRBJ2-7	TRBV4-2	TRBD2	CASSQDGARGLAGSYEQYF	TGTGCCAGCAGCCAAGATGGAGCAAGAGGACTAGCGGGATCCTACGAGCAGTACTTC
.	TRBJ1-2	TRBV6-6	.	CASSHGTHVYGYTF	TGTGCCAGCAGCCACGGGACACACGTCTATGGCTACACCTTC
few	TRBJ2-7	TRBV12-3/TRBV12-4	TRBD1	CASSLSGTASYEQYF	TGTGCCAGCAGTTTATCGGGGACAGCCTCGTACGAGCAGTACTTC
few	TRBJ2-2	TRBV5-1	TRBD2	CASSLASESSGTGELFF	TGCGCCAGCAGCTTGGCCTCGGAATCTAGCGGGACCGGGGAGCTGTTTTTT
.	TRBJ2-1	TRBV14	TRBD1	CASSQGQGVWTYNEQFF	TGTGCCAGCAGCCAGGGACAGGGGGTTTGGACCTACAATGAGCAGTTCTTC
few	TRBJ2-5	TRBV10-3	.	CAISVGGPETQYF	TGTGCCATCAGTGTGGGGGGCCCGGAGACCCAGTACTTC
.	TRBJ2-3	TRBV7-6	TRBD2	CASSLEREGTDTQYF	TGTGCCAGCAGCTTAGAGCGGGAGGGCACAGATACGCAGTATTTT
many	TRBJ2-7	TRBV4-3	TRBD1	CASSFSGTGESYEQYF	TGCGCCAGCAGTTTTTCCGGGACAGGGGAATCCTACGAGCAGTACTTC
few	TRBJ2-1	TRBV29-1	TRBD1	CSVPTGTGANEQFF	TGCAGCGTTCCAACCGGGACAGGGGCGAATGAGCAGTTCTTC
.	TRBJ2-5	TRBV7-2	.	CASSTQGGRETQYF	TGTGCCAGCAGTACACAGGGAGGGAGGGAGACCCAGTACTTC
.	TRBJ2-3	TRBV10-3	.	CASRQGLTDTQYF	TGTGCCAGCCGACAAGGCCTCACAGATACGCAGTATTTT
few	TRBJ2-1	TRBV2	.	CASSRPTDLLSEQFF	TGTGCCAGCAGCCGGCCTACAGATCTACTAAGTGAGCAGTTCTTC
.	TRBJ2-7	TRBV7-2	TRBD2	CASSFGTTPTKQYF	TGTGCCAGCAGCTTCGGGACTACGCCTACGAAGCAGTACTTC
few	TRBJ2-3	TRBV12-3/TRBV12-4	TRBD1	CASSLGSGQGVTDTQYF	TGTGCCAGCAGTTTAGGTTCGGGACAGGGAGTGACAGATACGCAGTATTTT
once	TRBJ1-2	TRBV12-3/TRBV12-4	.	CASSPSRRANYGYTF	TGTGCCAGCAGTCCGTCCAGGAGAGCTAACTATGGCTACACCTTC
.	TRBJ1-1	TRBV5-5	.	CASSFGLGDTEAFF	TGTGCCAGCAGCTTCGGGCTAGGGGACACTGAAGCTTTCTTT
few	TRBJ2-7	TRBV6-5	TRBD2	CASSYSTSGSYEQYF	TGTGCCAGCAGTTACTCGACTAGCGGTTCCTACGAGCAGTACTTC
.	TRBJ2-7	TRBV12-3/TRBV12-4	TRBD2	CASRSSGGGDEQYF	TGTGCCAGCAGGAGTAGCGGGGGGGGAGACGAGCAGTACTTC
.	TRBJ2-2	TRBV11-3	TRBD1	CASSLDLGTGAGELFF	TGTGCCAGCAGCTTAGATCTGGGGACAGGAGCCGGGGAGCTGTTTTTT